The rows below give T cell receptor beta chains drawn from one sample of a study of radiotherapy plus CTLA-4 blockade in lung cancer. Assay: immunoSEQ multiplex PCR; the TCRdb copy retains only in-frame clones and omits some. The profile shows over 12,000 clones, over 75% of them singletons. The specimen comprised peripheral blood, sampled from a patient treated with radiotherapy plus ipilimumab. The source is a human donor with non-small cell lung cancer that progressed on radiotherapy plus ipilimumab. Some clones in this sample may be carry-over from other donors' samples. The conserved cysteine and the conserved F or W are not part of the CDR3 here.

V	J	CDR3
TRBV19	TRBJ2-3	ASSILTGGTHTQY
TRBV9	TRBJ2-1	ASSVDPSGTYNEQF
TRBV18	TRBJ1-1	ASSPLTDRNTEAF
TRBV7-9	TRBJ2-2	ASSLGIYTGELF
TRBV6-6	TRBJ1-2	ASSSQGVEYGYT
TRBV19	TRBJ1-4	ASSMVQLGEKLF
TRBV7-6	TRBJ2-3	ASKVSGRWTDTQY
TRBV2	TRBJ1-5	ASSEGTDNQPQH
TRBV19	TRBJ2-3	ASSMLGLPDADTQY
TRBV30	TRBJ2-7	AWSGTGEQY
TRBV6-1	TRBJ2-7	ASSEYYEQY
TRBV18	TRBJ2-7	ASSRGQGPSYEQY
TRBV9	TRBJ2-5	ASSTGVARETQY
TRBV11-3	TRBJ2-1	ASSRGLAAYNEQF
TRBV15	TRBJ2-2	ATSRPGSTGELF
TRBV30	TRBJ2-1	AWSLGQYNEQF
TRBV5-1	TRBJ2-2	ASRRQTFIQNTGELF
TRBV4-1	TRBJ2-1	ASSQVLAGGHNEQF
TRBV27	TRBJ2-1	ASSLSLYNEQF
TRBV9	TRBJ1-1	ASSPKIRDSSRTEAF
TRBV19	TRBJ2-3	ASSKGQGQFATQY
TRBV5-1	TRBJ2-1	ASRPGGSNNEQF
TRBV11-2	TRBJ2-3	ASSLNGIATYTQY
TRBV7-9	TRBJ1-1	ASSPETVMNTEAF
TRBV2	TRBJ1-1	ASTQGVGTEAF
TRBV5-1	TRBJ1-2	ASSEVSSGYT
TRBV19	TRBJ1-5	ASSWGQGAQPQH
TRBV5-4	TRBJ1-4	ASSNIGAAANEKLF
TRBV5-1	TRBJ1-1	ASDPGTGGFLNTEAF
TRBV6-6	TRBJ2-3	ASTVPGLADTQY
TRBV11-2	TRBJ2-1	ASSLLSGRYNEQF
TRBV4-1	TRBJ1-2	ASSRGPGYGYT
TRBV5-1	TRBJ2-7	ASSSDTSSAFYEQY
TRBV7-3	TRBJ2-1	ASSPYPLSSYNEQF
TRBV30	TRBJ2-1	AWSGAGVTYNEQF
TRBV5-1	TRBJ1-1	ASSIQTGLNTEAF
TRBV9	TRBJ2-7	ASSAGQGTYEQY
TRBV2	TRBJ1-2	ASSRVGGYT
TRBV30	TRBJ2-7	AWSAMGQSYEQY
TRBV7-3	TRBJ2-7	ASSLTGQGIEQY
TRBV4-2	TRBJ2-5	ASSQEGQPGETQY
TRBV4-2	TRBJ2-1	ASSQMSGSFNEQF
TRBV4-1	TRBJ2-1	ASSPPGAGDYNEQF
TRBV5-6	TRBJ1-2	ASSLLSSNYGYT
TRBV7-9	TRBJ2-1	ASIARSSSYNEQF
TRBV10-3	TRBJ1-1	AISEQGYTEAF
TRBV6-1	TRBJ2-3	ASSEREGTGTSTDTQY
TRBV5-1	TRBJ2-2	ASSYGQGNTGELF
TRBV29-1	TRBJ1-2	SVDSTYYGYT
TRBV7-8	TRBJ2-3	ASSFRTGFTDTQY
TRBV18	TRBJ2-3	ASSPTGDLTDTQY
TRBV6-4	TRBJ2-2	ASSQGPLTGELF
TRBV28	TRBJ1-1	ASSSRGNTEAF